This T cell receptor (beta chain) is drawn from a study of T cell responses to AZD1222 COVID-19 vaccine. Study-wide results and caveats: Among the donors, most were white British and more were female, and clonal diversity was possibly underestimated.

On this clone itself: Its specificity is unknown.

This CDR3 has 14 residues. Between the trimmed V and J ends, which lost 3 bases and 1 base, there was a span of 9 bases. Per germline, CDR1 ENHRY and CDR2 SYGVKD. Assay used: immunoSEQ multiplex PCR; TCRdb lists only in-frame clones, some missing. The table shows under 150,000 clones, with 85% to 90% occurring only once. The sequence came from an adult in good health. This rearrangement joins TRBV10-3 to TRBJ1-1; no clear D. Sample: peripheral blood, taken on day 0 of AZD1222 vaccination. CDR3 sequence reads: CAISEGPGNTEAFF. The CDR3 DNA follows: TGTGCCATCAGTGAAGGCCCAGGGAACACTGAAGCTTTCTTT.